The rows below give T cell receptor beta chains drawn from one sample of a study of PD-L1 blockade in urothelial cancer. The table came from immunoSEQ multiplex PCR; TCRdb's copy has only in-frame clones and leaves some out. This sample has about 87,000 clones; over 80% occur once, and the top ten carry approximately 2.1%. Sequencing was performed on PBMCs, taken around atezolizumab (anti-PD-L1) treatment. Receptors were obtained from a man aged 55 to 70 with urothelial cancer. CDR3s include the opening cysteine and the closing phenylalanine or tryptophan. D genes are given only for firm matches. The size of a clone is reported for some rows only, either as once, few or many, or as a class for expanded clones.

abundance	v_gene	j_gene	d_gene	CDR3aa	CDR3nt
-	TRBV7-9	TRBJ2-7	-	CASSLEVGREEQYF	TGTGCCAGCAGCTTAGAGGTGGGGCGCGAAGAGCAGTACTTC
-	TRBV19	TRBJ2-2	-	CASSIVVRYTGELFF	TGTGCCAGTAGTATAGTTGTCCGGTACACCGGGGAGCTGTTTTTT
-	TRBV2	TRBJ2-5	-	CASMGSFAETQYF	TGTGCCAGCATGGGCAGTTTCGCGGAGACCCAGTACTTC
-	TRBV5-1	TRBJ1-1	-	CASSLQTGNTEAFF	TGCGCCAGCAGCCTACAGACAGGGAACACTGAAGCTTTCTTT
-	TRBV27	TRBJ2-7	-	CASSLSWRLDYEQYF	TGTGCCAGCAGTTTATCGTGGCGGCTCGACTACGAGCAGTACTTC
-	TRBV19	TRBJ2-1	-	CASSIVSGVGNEQFF	TGTGCCAGTAGTATTGTATCCGGGGTTGGTAATGAGCAGTTCTTC
-	TRBV11-1	TRBJ1-1	TRBD1	CASSRDRDTEAFF	TGTGCCAGCAGCAGGGACAGGGACACTGAAGCTTTCTTT
-	TRBV9	TRBJ2-5	-	CASSVSQETQYF	TGTGCCAGCAGCGTATCTCAAGAGACCCAGTACTTC
-	TRBV2	TRBJ2-5	-	CASKGSTARRETQYF	TGTGCCAGCAAGGGTTCGACAGCTCGACGAGAGACCCAGTACTTC
-	TRBV6-5	TRBJ2-3	-	CASSRVVDTQYF	TGTGCCAGCAGCAGGGTTGTAGATACGCAGTATTTT
-	TRBV7-2	TRBJ2-2	TRBD2	CASRALREWTGELFF	TGTGCCAGCAGGGCCTTGCGGGAGTGGACCGGGGAGCTGTTTTTT
-	TRBV2	TRBJ1-2	TRBD1	CASSATGAGYTF	TGTGCCAGCAGTGCGACAGGGGCGGGCTACACCTTC
-	TRBV5-1	TRBJ2-1	TRBD2	CASSLGRSGSGYNEQFF	TGCGCCAGCAGCTTGGGTCGAAGCGGGAGCGGGTACAATGAGCAGTTCTTC
-	TRBV10-1	TRBJ2-7	-	CASSGGRAYEQYF	TGCGCCAGCAGTGGAGGCCGGGCCTACGAGCAGTACTTC
-	TRBV4-1	TRBJ2-7	TRBD1	CASSQGLQGASSYEQYF	TGCGCCAGCAGCCAAGGCCTACAGGGGGCGAGCTCCTACGAGCAGTACTTC
once	TRBV5-4	TRBJ2-7	-	CASFPKDSYEQYF	TGTGCCAGCTTCCCCAAAGACAGTTACGAGCAGTACTTC
-	TRBV19	TRBJ1-2	-	CASSIFGGGYTF	TGTGCCAGTAGTATTTTTGGAGGGGGCTACACCTTC
-	TRBV5-4	TRBJ2-3	-	CASSPPAGTQYF	TGTGCCAGCAGCCCCCCGGCGGGGACGCAGTATTTT
-	TRBV6-1	TRBJ2-7	TRBD1	CASSERGQGAGEQYF	TGTGCCAGCAGTGAACGGGGACAGGGGGCAGGGGAGCAGTACTTC
-	TRBV9	TRBJ2-1	-	CASSVQGGSYNEQFF	TGTGCCAGCAGCGTACAGGGTGGGTCCTACAATGAGCAGTTCTTC
few	TRBV14	TRBJ1-2	-	CASSQSRAGDGYTF	TGTGCCAGCAGCCAGTCTCGAGCAGGGGATGGCTACACCTTC
-	TRBV19	TRBJ1-3	-	CASSLEMATGNTIYF	TGTGCCAGTAGTCTGGAGATGGCTACTGGAAACACCATATATTTT
-	TRBV5-3	TRBJ2-3	TRBD1	CARSLIGTGVTDTQYF	TGTGCCAGAAGCTTGATCGGGACAGGGGTCACAGATACGCAGTATTTT
once	TRBV27	TRBJ1-1	-	CASSLWKGANTEAFF	TGTGCCAGCAGTTTATGGAAAGGGGCAAACACTGAAGCTTTCTTT
-	TRBV6-1	TRBJ1-4	TRBD1	CASSVDRSEKLFF	TGTGCCAGCAGTGTGGACAGGAGTGAAAAACTGTTTTTT
-	TRBV10-1	TRBJ2-1	-	CASSERVPYNEQFF	TGCGCCAGCAGTGAAAGAGTCCCCTACAATGAGCAGTTCTTC
-	TRBV5-6	TRBJ1-6	TRBD1	CASSLHRGESPLHF	TGTGCCAGCAGCTTGCACAGGGGGGAATCACCCCTCCACTTT
-	TRBV6-5	TRBJ1-2	TRBD1	CASSPNRGDYGYTF	TGTGCCAGCAGCCCAAACAGGGGTGACTATGGCTACACCTTC
-	TRBV6-1	TRBJ1-5	-	CASSERGTPYSNQPQHF	TGTGCCAGCAGTGAAAGGGGGACCCCTTATAGCAATCAGCCCCAGCATTTT
-	TRBV23-1	TRBJ1-2	TRBD1	CASGRQGHGYTF	TGCGCCAGCGGCCGACAGGGTCATGGCTACACCTTC
-	TRBV29-1	TRBJ1-1	-	CSVSRGWNTEAFF	TGCAGCGTAAGCAGGGGCTGGAACACTGAAGCTTTCTTT
once	TRBV5-4	TRBJ2-3	TRBD1	CASSLGGQGTDTQYF	TGTGCCAGCAGCTTGGGGGGACAGGGGACGGATACGCAGTATTTT
-	TRBV18	TRBJ2-2	-	CASSPQETGELFF	TGTGCCAGCTCACCCCAGGAAACCGGGGAGCTGTTTTTT